This is a list of T cell receptor beta chains from one sample in a study of CD8 T cells in ankylosing spondylitis. TCRdb called the 5' RACE reads again in MiXCR, with one record for every CDR3 protein. The sample yields roughly 700,000 distinct CDR3 sequences, around 17% seen once. The specimen was blood, either unsorted or a sorted T cell fraction (not recorded which). The receptors here all came from a male donor with ankylosing spondylitis. The CDR3 runs from the conserved cysteine through the conserved F or W. The order of the fields is clone size, V gene, D gene, J gene, CDR3 protein, CDR3 DNA. A D gene is named only where the DNA matches it firmly. A row's size may be missing; if present it is once, few, many or a size class.

-	TRBV5-1	-	TRBJ2-2	CASSNGGRVSGELFF	TGCGCCAGCAGCAATGGGGGTAGAGTATCCGGGGAGCTGTTTTTT
-	TRBV4-1	TRBD2	TRBJ2-3	CASSHPGGGRGSSTDTQYF	TGCGCCAGCAGCCACCCTGGGGGCGGGAGGGGTTCTAGCACAGATACGCAGTATTTT
-	TRBV7-3	-	TRBJ2-7	CASSFEGGSDPPYEQYF	TGTGCCAGCAGCTTCGAAGGTGGGTCAGACCCGCCCTACGAGCAGTACTTC
many	TRBV6-5	-	TRBJ2-6	CASSYSSSGANVLTF	TGTGCCAGCAGTTACTCCAGCTCTGGGGCCAACGTCCTGACTTTC
few	TRBV12-3/TRBV12-4	-	TRBJ2-7	CASSFSIYYEQYF	TGTGCCAGCAGTTTTAGCATTTACTACGAGCAGTACTTC
-	TRBV28	TRBD2	TRBJ2-3	CASSFGYVTSGEGAAQYF	TGTGCCAGCAGTTTCGGCTACGTTACTAGCGGGGAGGGGGCCGCGCAGTATTTT
many	TRBV14	TRBD1	TRBJ2-1	CASSQRQGTYNEQFF	TGTGCCAGCAGCCAGAGACAGGGGACCTACAATGAGCAGTTCTTC
-	TRBV10-3	TRBD1	TRBJ2-1	CAISEPGQPRNPTNEQFF	TGTGCCATCAGTGAGCCGGGACAGCCACGGAACCCTACCAATGAGCAGTTCTTC
-	TRBV10-3	-	TRBJ2-7	CAISESEAGRYEQYF	TGTGCCATCAGTGAGTCGGAGGCGGGAAGGTACGAGCAGTACTTC
few	TRBV6-2/TRBV6-3	-	TRBJ2-2	CASSTPNTGELFF	TGTGCCAGCAGTACTCCCAACACCGGGGAGCTGTTTTTT
many	TRBV9	-	TRBJ2-1	CASSVVGQGYNEQFF	TGTGCCAGCAGCGTAGTGGGGCAGGGCTACAATGAGCAGTTCTTC
-	TRBV9	-	TRBJ1-2	CASSVAAESYGYTF	TGTGCCAGCAGCGTAGCTGCGGAAAGCTATGGCTACACCTTC
few	TRBV20-1	-	TRBJ1-2	CSAKQGPSYGYTF	TGCAGTGCCAAACAGGGCCCGAGCTATGGCTACACCTTC
-	TRBV12-3/TRBV12-4	-	TRBJ1-5	CASSPGGRDSNQPQHF	TGTGCCAGCAGTCCTGGTGGTCGGGATAGCAATCAGCCCCAGCATTTT
-	TRBV12-3/TRBV12-4	-	TRBJ1-1	CASSLASRNTEAFF	TGTGCCAGCAGTTTAGCATCCCGGAACACTGAAGCTTTCTTT
-	TRBV12-3/TRBV12-4	-	TRBJ1-2	CASSLRRDTRGYTF	TGTGCCAGCAGTCTCCGCCGGGACACGAGGGGCTACACCTTC
-	TRBV12-3/TRBV12-4	-	TRBJ1-1	CASSFGVGSQGEAFF	TGTGCCAGCAGTTTTGGGGTTGGCAGCCAGGGGGAAGCTTTCTTT
-	TRBV27	-	TRBJ2-7	CASRAGGYEQYF	TGTGCCAGCAGGGCAGGAGGTTACGAGCAGTACTTC
once	TRBV10-3	TRBD2	TRBJ2-5	CAISESKLAGVRYQETQYF	TGTGCCATCAGTGAGTCGAAGCTAGCGGGAGTTCGGTACCAAGAGACCCAGTACTTC
-	TRBV6-1	TRBD2	TRBJ2-1	CASSTRLADPYNEQFF	TGTGCCAGCAGTACCAGACTAGCGGACCCTTACAATGAGCAGTTCTTC
-	TRBV5-1	-	TRBJ2-3	CASSLASGFSTDTQYF	TGCGCCAGCAGCTTGGCCAGCGGGTTCTCAACAGATACGCAGTATTTT
many	TRBV20-1	TRBD1	TRBJ1-5	CSASGQGDQPQHF	TGCAGTGCTAGCGGACAGGGTGATCAGCCCCAGCATTTT
once	TRBV7-9	-	TRBJ2-2	CASSLWWGAAEPGELFF	TGTGCCAGCAGCTTATGGTGGGGGGCTGCGGAACCCGGGGAGCTGTTTTTT
few	TRBV7-2	-	TRBJ2-1	CASSLEFAYNEQFF	TGTGCCAGCAGCTTAGAGTTTGCATACAATGAGCAGTTCTTC
few	TRBV10-3	-	TRBJ1-2	CAISESFQSDYGYTF	TGTGCCATCAGTGAGTCTTTTCAGAGCGACTATGGCTACACCTTC
few	TRBV12-3/TRBV12-4	TRBD2	TRBJ2-1	CASSLVGGRANEQFF	TGTGCCAGCAGTTTAGTAGGCGGGAGGGCCAATGAGCAGTTCTTC
many	TRBV20-1	-	TRBJ1-1	CSASLGSGENTEAFF	TGCAGTGCTAGTCTGGGTTCGGGGGAGAACACTGAAGCTTTCTTT
-	TRBV7-8	-	TRBJ1-5	CASSPRGRNNQPQHF	TGTGCCAGCAGCCCTCGGGGGCGGAACAATCAGCCCCAGCATTTT
-	TRBV7-9	-	TRBJ2-3	CASSSRDGTDTQYF	TGTGCCAGCAGCTCTAGAGACGGCACAGATACGCAGTATTTT
-	TRBV4-3	TRBD2	TRBJ2-3	CASSQGTSKDTQYF	TGCGCCAGCAGCCAGGGGACTAGCAAAGATACGCAGTATTTT
few	TRBV6-2/TRBV6-3	-	TRBJ2-6	CASSLRGTSGANVLTF	TGTGCCAGCAGTTTACGTGGAACCTCTGGGGCCAACGTCCTGACTTTC
few	TRBV3-1	TRBD2	TRBJ2-1	CASSRGGGLVTNEQFF	TGTGCCAGCAGCCGAGGGGGGGGACTAGTCACCAATGAGCAGTTCTTC
few	TRBV11-2	TRBD1	TRBJ1-5	CASSFTGGLSYSNQPQHF	TGTGCCAGCAGCTTTACAGGGGGCCTCTCTTATAGCAATCAGCCCCAGCATTTT
-	TRBV3-1	TRBD1	TRBJ2-3	CASSLGQGDADTQYF	TGTGCCAGCAGCCTTGGACAGGGGGACGCAGATACGCAGTATTTT
-	TRBV29-1	TRBD2	TRBJ2-7	CSVAGTSGSYEQYF	TGCAGCGTCGCAGGGACTAGCGGGAGCTACGAGCAGTACTTC
many	TRBV29-1	TRBD1	TRBJ2-5	CSVRTGYETQYF	TGCAGCGTCCGGACAGGGTACGAGACCCAGTACTTC
-	TRBV15	TRBD2	TRBJ2-1	CATSRDYGGGMGEQFF	TGTGCCACCAGCAGAGATTATGGCGGGGGAATGGGTGAGCAGTTCTTC
-	TRBV7-9	-	TRBJ1-5	CASSLSENSNQPQHF	TGTGCCAGCAGCTTATCCGAGAATAGCAATCAGCCCCAGCATTTT
-	TRBV7-3	-	TRBJ2-2	CASSSRRNTGELFF	TGTGCCAGCAGCTCAAGACGTAACACCGGGGAGCTGTTTTTT
-	TRBV29-1	-	TRBJ2-1	CSVESLGPLQFF	TGCAGCGTTGAGAGCCTAGGCCCTTTGCAGTTCTTC
few	TRBV28	-	TRBJ1-6	CASSLSRVEAGYNSPLHF	TGTGCCAGCAGTCTTTCTAGGGTCGAAGCGGGCTATAATTCACCCCTCCACTTT
-	TRBV6-1	TRBD2	TRBJ2-7	CASSRLAGDSPYEQYF	TGTGCCAGCAGTAGACTAGCGGGAGATTCCCCCTACGAGCAGTACTTC
few	TRBV10-3	TRBD1	TRBJ1-2	CAINKGQLNYGYTF	TGTGCCATCAACAAGGGACAGCTAAACTATGGCTACACCTTC
-	TRBV11-2	TRBD2	TRBJ2-1	CASSLTSGKGDEQFF	TGTGCCAGCAGCCTCACTAGCGGGAAGGGCGATGAGCAGTTCTTC
many	TRBV10-3	-	TRBJ2-3	CAISGGGELDTQYF	TGTGCCATCAGTGGAGGGGGGGAGCTGGATACGCAGTATTTT
-	TRBV7-9	TRBD2	TRBJ2-1	CASSPRLADNEQFF	TGTGCCAGCAGCCCGCGACTAGCGGACAATGAGCAGTTCTTC
few	TRBV12-3/TRBV12-4	-	TRBJ1-1	CASSLALGLEAFF	TGTGCCAGCAGTTTAGCGCTAGGACTTGAAGCTTTCTTT
-	TRBV28	-	TRBJ2-7	CASSLVLTANWQYF	TGTGCCAGCAGTTTAGTCCTCACGGCGAACTGGCAGTACTTC
few	TRBV25-1	-	TRBJ2-3	CATRGTATDTQYF	TGTGCCACCAGGGGGACTGCTACAGATACGCAGTATTTT
few	TRBV11-3	-	TRBJ2-1	CASSLGLGVQFF	TGTGCCAGCAGCTTAGGCCTGGGAGTGCAGTTCTTC
few	TRBV10-3	TRBD1	TRBJ1-6	CAIRATTGTDHNSPLHF	TGTGCCATCAGAGCCACAACAGGGACAGATCATAATTCACCCCTCCACTTT